The T cell receptor beta chain under discussion was sequenced for a study of identical twins. Study results and caveats: Compared with models, monozygotic twins showed more out-of-frame TCR alpha sharing. Some out-of-frame alpha sequences were shared by twins, and these showed excess low generation probability.

Each CDR3 protein is one row after TCRdb ran MiXCR on the 5' RACE reads. The sample lists roughly 690,000 distinct CDR3 sequences, less than 25% seen once, with 4% to 5.5% in the top ten. CDR1 and CDR2 (germline): SGHVS, FNYEAQ. V shed 0 bases and J 1 base; nucleotides not matched to a gene: 4. There are 16 residues in the CDR3. Worth noting for this clonotype: Its antigen is currently unknown.

The sample was also reused in another study, on T cells expressing NK-cell markers. That report adds: One observes that, in several donors, these clonotypes were also the leading ones within the CD3+CD56-NKG2C+ fraction. It is unclear if expanded NKG2C-expressing clones target HCMV antigens.

The V and J genes are TRBV7-6 and TRBJ2-3; 7 bases match TRBD2. The clonotype originates from a woman between 18 and 30 years old in good health. The source material was PBMCs. CDR3 in amino acids: CASSLAPRGGTDTQYF. CDR3 sequence (DNA): TGTGCCAGCAGCTTAGCACCCCGGGGGGGCACAGATACGCAGTATTTT.